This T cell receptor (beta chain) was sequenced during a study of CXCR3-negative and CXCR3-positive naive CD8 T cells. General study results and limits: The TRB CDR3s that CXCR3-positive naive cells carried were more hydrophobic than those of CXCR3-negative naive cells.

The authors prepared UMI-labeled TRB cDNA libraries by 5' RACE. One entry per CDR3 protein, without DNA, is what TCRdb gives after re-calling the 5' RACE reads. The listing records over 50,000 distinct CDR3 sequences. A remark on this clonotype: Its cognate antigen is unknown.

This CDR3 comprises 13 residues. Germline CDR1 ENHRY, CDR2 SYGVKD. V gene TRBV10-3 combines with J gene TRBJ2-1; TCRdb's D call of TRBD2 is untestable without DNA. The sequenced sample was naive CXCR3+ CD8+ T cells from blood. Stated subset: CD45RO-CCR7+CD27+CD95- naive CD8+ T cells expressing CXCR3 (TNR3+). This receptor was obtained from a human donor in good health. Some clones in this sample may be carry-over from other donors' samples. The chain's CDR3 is CATVAGGTNEQFF.